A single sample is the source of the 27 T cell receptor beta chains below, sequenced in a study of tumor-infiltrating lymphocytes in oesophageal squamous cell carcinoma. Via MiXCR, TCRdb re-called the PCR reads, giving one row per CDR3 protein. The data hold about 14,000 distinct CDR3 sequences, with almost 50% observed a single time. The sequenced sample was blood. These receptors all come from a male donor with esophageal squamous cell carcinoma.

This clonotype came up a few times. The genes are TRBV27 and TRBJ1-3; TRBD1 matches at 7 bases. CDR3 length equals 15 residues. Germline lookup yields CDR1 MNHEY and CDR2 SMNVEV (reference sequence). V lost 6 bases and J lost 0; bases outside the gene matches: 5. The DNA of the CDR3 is TGTGCCAGCAGCCCTGACAGGGCCTCTGGAAACACCATATATTTT. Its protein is CASSPDRASGNTIYF.

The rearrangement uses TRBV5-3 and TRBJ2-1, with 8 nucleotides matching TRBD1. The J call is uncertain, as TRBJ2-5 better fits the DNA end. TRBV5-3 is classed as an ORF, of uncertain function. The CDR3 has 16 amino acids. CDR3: CASSRPRPGGVETQYF. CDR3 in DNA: TGTGCCAGCAGCCGGCCCCGTCCAGGGGGCGTAGAGACCCAGTACTTC.

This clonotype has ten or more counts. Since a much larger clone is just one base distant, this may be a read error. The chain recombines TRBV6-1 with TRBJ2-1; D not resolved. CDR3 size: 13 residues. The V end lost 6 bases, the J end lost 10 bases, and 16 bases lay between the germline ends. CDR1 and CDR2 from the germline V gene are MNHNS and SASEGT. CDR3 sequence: CASRDDSGWEQFF. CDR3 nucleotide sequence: TGTGCCAGCAGGGACGACTCTGGGTGGGAGCAGTTCTTC.

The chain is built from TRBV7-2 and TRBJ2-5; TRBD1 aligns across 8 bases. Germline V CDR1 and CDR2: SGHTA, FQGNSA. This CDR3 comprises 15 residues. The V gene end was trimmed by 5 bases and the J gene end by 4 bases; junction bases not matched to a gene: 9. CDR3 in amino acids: CASSLGQGVLETQYF. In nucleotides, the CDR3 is TGTGCCAGCAGCCTCGGACAGGGAGTCTTAGAGACCCAGTACTTC. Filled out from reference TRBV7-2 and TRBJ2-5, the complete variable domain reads GAGVSQSPSNKVTEKGKDVELRCDPISGHTALYWYRQSLGQGLEFLIYFQGNSAPDKSGLPSDRFSAERTGGSVSTLTIQRTQQEDSAVYLCASSLGQGVLETQYFGPGTRLLVL.

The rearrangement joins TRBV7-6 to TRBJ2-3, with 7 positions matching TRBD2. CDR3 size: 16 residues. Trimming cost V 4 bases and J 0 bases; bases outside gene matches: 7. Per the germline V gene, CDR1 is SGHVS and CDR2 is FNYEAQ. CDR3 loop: CASSSGLDLSTDTQYF. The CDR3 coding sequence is TGTGCCAGCAGCTCTGGACTAGATTTAAGCACAGATACGCAGTATTTT.

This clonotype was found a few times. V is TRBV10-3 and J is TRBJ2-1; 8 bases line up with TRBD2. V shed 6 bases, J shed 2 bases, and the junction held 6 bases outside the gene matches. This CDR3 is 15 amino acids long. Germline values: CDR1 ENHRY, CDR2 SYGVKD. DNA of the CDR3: TGTGCCATCAGAATCGATAGCGGGGCCTACAATGAGCAGTTCTTC. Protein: CAIRIDSGAYNEQFF.

CDR3 region: CASSLDRRQPQETQYF. CDR3 nucleotides: TGTGCCAGCAGCTTAGATCGCAGGCAACCCCAAGAGACCCAGTACTTC. The chain employs TRBV7-2 and TRBJ2-5, with D unresolved. Germline lookup yields CDR1 SGHTA and CDR2 FQGNSA. This CDR3 spans 16 amino acids. The V end was cut by 1 base, the J end by 1 base, with 13 bases between.

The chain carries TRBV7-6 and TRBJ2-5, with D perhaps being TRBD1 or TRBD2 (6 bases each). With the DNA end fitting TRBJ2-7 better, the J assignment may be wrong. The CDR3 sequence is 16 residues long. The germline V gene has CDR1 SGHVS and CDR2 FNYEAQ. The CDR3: CASSLGGGLSSYEQYF. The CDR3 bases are TGTGCCAGCAGCTTAGGAGGGGGGCTAAGCTCCTACGAGCAGTACTTC.

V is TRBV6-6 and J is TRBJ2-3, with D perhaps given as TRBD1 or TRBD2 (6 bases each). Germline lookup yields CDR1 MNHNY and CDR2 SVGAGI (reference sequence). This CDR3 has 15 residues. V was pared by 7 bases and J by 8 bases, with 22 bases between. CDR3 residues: CASTLQGGGSGTQYF. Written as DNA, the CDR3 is TGTGCCAGCACTTTACAGGGAGGTGGGAGTGGTACGCAGTATTTT.

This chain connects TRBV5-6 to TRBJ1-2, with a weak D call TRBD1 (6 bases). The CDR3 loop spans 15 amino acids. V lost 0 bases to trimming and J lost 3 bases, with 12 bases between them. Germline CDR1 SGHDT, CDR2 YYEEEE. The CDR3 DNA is TGTGCCAGCAGCTTGGGGGTGGCAGGGGACTATGGCTACACCTTC. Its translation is CASSLGVAGDYGYTF. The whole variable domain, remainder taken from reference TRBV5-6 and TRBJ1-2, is DAGVTQSPTHLIKTRGQQVTLRCSPKSGHDTVSWYQQALGQGPQFIFQYYEEEERQRGNFPDRFSGHQFPNYSSELNVNALLLGDSALYLCASSLGVAGDYGYTFGSGTRLTVV.

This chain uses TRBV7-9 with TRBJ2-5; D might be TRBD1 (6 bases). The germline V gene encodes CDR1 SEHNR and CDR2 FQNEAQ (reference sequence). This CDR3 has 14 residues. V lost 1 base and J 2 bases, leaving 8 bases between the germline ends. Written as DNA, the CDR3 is TGTGCCAGCAGCTTAGGGGGGCTTCAAGAGACCCAGTACTTC. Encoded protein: CASSLGGLQETQYF.

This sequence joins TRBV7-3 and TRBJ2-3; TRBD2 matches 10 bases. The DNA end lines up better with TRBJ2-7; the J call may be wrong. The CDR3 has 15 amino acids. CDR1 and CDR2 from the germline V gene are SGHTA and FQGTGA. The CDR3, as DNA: TGTGCCAGCAGCCGGGAGGGTAGCGGGGGGTACGAGCAGTACTTC. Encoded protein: CASSREGSGGYEQYF.

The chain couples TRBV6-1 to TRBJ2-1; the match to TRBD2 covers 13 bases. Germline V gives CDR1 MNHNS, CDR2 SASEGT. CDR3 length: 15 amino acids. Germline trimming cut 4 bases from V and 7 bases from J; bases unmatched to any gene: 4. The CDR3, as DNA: TGTGCCAGCAGTGCGGGACTAGCGGGGAAAAATGAGCAGTTCTTC. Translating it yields CASSAGLAGKNEQFF.

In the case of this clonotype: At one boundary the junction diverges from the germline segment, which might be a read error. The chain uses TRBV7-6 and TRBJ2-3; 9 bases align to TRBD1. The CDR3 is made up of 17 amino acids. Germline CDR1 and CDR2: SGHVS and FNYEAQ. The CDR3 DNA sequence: TGTGCTAGCAGCTTAGATATCCGGGACAGGGACACAGATACGCAGTATTTT. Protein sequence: CASSLDIRDRDTDTQYF.

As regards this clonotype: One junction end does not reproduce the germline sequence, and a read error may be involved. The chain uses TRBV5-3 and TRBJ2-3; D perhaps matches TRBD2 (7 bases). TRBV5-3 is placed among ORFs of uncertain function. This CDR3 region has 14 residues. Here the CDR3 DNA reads TGTGCCAGCAGCTTGGGGGGGGCCACAGATACGCAGTATTTT. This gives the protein CASSLGGATDTQYF.

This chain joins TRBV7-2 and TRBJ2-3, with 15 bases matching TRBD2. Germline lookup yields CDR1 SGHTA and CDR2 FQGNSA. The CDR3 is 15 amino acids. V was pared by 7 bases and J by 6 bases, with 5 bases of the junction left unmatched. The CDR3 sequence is CASMWGTSGGDTQYF. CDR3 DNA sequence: TGTGCCAGCATGTGGGGGACTAGCGGGGGGGATACGCAGTATTTT.

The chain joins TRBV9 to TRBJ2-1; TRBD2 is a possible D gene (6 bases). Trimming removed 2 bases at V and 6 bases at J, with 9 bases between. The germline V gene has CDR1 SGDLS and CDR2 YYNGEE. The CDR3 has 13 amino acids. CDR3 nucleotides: TGTGCCAGCAGCGTCCAGGGAGGCAATGAGCAGTTCTTC. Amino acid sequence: CASSVQGGNEQFF. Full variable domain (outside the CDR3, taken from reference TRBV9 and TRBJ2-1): DSGVTQTPKHLITATGQRVTLRCSPRSGDLSVYWYQQSLDQGLQFLIQYYNGEERAKGNILERFSAQQFPDLHSELNLSSLELGDSALYFCASSVQGGNEQFFGPGTRLTVL.

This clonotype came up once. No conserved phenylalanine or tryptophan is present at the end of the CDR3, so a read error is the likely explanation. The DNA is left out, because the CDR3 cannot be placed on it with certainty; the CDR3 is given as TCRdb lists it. CDR3 amino acids: CASSLNAGTSYNEQFFGP. The chain employs TRBV7-2 and TRBJ2-3; TRBD1, the D gene given by the table, was not confirmed from the DNA. Inclusive of both ends, the CDR3 amounts to 18 amino acids. Germline V CDR1 and CDR2: SGHTA, FQGNSA.

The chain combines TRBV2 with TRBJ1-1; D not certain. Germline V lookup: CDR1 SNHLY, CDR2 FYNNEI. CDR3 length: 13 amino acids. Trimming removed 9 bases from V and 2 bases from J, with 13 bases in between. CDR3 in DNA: TGTGCCAGTGATTGGGTGGTAAACACTGAAGCTTTCTTT. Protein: CASDWVVNTEAFF. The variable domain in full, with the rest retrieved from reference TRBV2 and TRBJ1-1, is EPEVTQTPSHQVTQMGQEVILRCVPISNHLYFYWYRQILGQKVEFLVSFYNNEISEKSEIFDDQFSVERPDGSNFTLKIRSTKLEDSAMYFCASDWVVNTEAFFGQGTRLTVV.

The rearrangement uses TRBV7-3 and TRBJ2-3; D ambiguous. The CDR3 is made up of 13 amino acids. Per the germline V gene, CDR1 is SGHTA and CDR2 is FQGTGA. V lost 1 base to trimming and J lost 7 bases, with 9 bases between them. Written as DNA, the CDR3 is TGTGCCAGCAGCTTAATTCCCACTAATACGCAGTATTTT. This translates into CASSLIPTNTQYF. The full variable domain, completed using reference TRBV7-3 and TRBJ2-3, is GAGVSQTPSNKVTEKGKYVELRCDPISGHTALYWYRQSLGQGPEFLIYFQGTGAADDSGLPNDRFFAVRPEGSVSTLKIQRTERGDSAVYLCASSLIPTNTQYFGPGTRLTVL.

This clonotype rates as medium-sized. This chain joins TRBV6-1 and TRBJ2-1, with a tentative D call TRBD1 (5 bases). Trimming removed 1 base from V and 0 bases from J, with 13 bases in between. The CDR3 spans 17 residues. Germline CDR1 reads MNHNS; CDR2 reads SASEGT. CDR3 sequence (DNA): TGTGCCAGCAGTGAAGAAAATTTCGACAGCTCCTACAATGAGCAGTTCTTC. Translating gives CASSEENFDSSYNEQFF.

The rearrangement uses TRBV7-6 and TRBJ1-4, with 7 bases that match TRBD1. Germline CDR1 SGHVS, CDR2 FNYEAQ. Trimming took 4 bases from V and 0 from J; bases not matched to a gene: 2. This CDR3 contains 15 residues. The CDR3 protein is CASSSGTATNEKLFF. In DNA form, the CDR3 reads TGTGCCAGCAGCTCCGGGACAGCAACTAATGAAAAACTGTTTTTT.

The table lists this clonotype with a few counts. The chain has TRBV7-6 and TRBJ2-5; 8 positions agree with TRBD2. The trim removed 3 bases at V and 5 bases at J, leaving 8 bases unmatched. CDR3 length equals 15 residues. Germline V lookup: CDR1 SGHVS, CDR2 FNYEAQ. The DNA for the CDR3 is TGTGCCAGCAGCTTCCCCGGGACTAGACAGGAGACCCAGTACTTC. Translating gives CASSFPGTRQETQYF.

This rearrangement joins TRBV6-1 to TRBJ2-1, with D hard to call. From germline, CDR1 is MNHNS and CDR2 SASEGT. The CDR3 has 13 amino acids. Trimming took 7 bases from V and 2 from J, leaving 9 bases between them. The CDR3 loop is CASTGVTYNEQFF. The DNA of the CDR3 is TGTGCCAGCACTGGGGTAACCTACAATGAGCAGTTCTTC.

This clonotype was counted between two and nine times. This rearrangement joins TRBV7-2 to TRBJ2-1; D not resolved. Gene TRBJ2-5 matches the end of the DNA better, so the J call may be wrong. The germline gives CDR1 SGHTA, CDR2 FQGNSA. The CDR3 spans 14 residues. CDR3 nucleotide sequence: TGTGCCAGCAGCACCGGACCAGTCGGGGAGACCCAGTACTTC. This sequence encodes CASSTGPVGETQYF.

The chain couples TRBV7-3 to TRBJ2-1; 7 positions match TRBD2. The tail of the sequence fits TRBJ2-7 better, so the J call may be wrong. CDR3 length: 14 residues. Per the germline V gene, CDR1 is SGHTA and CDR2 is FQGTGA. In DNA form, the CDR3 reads TGTGCCAGCAGCTCATCCGGGACTACCAATGAGCAGTACTTC. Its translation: CASSSSGTTNEQYF.

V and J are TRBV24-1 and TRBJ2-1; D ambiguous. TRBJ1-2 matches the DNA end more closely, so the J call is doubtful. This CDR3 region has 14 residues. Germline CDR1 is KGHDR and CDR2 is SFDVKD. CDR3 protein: CATSETTETYGYTF. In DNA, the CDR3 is TGTGCCACCAGTGAGACCACAGAGACCTATGGCTACACCTTC.